This T cell receptor (beta chain) was identified in a study of immune evolution from preneoplasia to lung adenocarcinoma. Resections took place in Japan or China from about 2014 to 2018. The assay was immunoSEQ multiplex PCR, and TCRdb's table has in-frame clones only and misses some. The repertoire has thousands of clones, around 80% of them found once; the top ten carry under 8%. Trimming removed 2 bases from V and 2 bases from J, with 6 bases in between. CDR1 and CDR2 from the germline V gene are SGHTA and FQGTGA. The CDR3 consists of 13 residues. Source material: FFPE minimally invasive lung adenocarcinoma tissue. V gene TRBV7-3 combines with J gene TRBJ2-5; D call uncertain. This clonotype originated in a person between 50 and 69 years old with lung adenocarcinoma. The CDR3 reads CASSLAHQETQYF. CDR3 bases: TGTGCCAGCAGCTTAGCACATCAAGAGACCCAGTACTTC. The full variable domain, in which reference TRBV7-3 and TRBJ2-5 provide the parts outside the CDR3, is GAGVSQTPSNKVTEKGKYVELRCDPISGHTALYWYRQSLGQGPEFLIYFQGTGAADDSGLPNDRFFAVRPEGSVSTLKIQRTERGDSAVYLCASSLAHQETQYFGPGTRLLVL.